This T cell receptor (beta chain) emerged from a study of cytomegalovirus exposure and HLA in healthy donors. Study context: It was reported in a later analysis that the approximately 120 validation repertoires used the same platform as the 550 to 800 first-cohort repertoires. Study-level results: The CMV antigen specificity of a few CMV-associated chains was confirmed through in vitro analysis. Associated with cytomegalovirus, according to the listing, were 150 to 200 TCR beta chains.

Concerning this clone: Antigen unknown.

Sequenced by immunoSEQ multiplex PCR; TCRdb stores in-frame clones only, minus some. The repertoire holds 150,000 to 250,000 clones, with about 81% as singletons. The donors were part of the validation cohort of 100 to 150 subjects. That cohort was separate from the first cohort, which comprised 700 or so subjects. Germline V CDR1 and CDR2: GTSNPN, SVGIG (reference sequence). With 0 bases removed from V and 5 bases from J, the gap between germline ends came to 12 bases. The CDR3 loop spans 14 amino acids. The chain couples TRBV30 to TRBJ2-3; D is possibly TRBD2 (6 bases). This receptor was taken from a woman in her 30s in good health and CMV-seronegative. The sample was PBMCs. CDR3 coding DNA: TGTGCCTGGAGTGTCTTGAAGGGAGGAGATACGCAGTATTTT. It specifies CAWSVLKGGDTQYF.